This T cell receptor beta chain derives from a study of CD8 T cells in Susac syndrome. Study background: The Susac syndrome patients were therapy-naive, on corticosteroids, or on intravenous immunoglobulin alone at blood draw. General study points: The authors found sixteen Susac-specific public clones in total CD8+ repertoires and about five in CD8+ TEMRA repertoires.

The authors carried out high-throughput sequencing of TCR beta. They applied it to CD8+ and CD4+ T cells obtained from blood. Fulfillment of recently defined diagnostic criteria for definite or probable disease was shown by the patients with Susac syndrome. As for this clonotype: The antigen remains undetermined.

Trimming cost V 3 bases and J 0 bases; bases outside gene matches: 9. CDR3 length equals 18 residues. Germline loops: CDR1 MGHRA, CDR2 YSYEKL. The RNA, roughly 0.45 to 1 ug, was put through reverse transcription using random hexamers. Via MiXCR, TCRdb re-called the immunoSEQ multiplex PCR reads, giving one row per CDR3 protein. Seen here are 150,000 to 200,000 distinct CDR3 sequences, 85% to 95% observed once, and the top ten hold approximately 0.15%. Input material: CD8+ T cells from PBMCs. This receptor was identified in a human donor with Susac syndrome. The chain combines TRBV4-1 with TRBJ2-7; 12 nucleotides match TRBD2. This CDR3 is CASSQASGGAGASYEQYF. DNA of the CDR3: TGCGCCAGCAGCCAGGCTAGCGGGGGGGCTGGGGCCTCCTACGAGCAGTACTTC.